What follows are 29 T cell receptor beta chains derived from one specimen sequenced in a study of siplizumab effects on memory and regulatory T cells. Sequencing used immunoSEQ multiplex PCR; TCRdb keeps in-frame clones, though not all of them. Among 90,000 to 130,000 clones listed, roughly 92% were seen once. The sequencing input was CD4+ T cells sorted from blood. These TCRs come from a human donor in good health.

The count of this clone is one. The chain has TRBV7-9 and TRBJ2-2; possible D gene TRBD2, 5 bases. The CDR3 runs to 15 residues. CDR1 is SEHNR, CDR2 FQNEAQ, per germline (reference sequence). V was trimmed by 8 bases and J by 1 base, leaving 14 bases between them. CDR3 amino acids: CASGDTAVNTGELFF. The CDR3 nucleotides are TGTGCCAGCGGGGATACAGCGGTGAACACCGGGGAGCTGTTTTTT.

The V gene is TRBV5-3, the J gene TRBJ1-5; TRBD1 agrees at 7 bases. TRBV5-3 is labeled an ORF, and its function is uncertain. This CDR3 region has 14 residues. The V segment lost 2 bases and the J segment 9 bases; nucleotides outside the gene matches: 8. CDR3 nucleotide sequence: TGTGCCAGAAGCTTCGACAGGGAGGAGCGGCCCCAGCATTTT. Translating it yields CARSFDREERPQHF.

The CDR3 nucleotides are TGTGCCAGCAGCGTCAGCCAGGCAAAAAACATTCAGTACTTC. Amino acids: CASSVSQAKNIQYF. The V gene is TRBV7-9, the J gene TRBJ2-4; D remains ambiguous. The CDR3 is made up of 14 amino acids. Germline CDR1 is SEHNR and CDR2 is FQNEAQ (reference sequence). V shed 5 bases and J shed 4 bases, with 12 bases lying between them. The complete variable domain, with remaining parts taken from reference TRBV7-9 and TRBJ2-4, reads DTGVSQNPRHKITKRGQNVTFRCDPISEHNRLYWYRQTLGQGPEFLTYFQNEAQLEKSRLLSDRFSAERPKGSFSTLEIQRTEQGDSAMYLCASSVSQAKNIQYFGAGTRLSVL.

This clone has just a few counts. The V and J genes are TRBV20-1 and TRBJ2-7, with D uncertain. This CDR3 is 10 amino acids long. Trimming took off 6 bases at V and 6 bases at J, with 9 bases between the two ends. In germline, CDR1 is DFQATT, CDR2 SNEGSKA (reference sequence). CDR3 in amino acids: CSAFLGEQYF. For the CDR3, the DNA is TGCAGTGCCTTCCTCGGCGAGCAGTACTTC.

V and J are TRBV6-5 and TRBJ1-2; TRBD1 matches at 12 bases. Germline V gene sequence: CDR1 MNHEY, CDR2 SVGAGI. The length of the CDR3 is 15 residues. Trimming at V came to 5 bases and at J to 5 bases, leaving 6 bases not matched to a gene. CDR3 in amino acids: CASSRGTGGAYGYTF. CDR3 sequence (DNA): TGTGCCAGCAGTCGAGGGACAGGGGGCGCGTATGGCTACACCTTC.

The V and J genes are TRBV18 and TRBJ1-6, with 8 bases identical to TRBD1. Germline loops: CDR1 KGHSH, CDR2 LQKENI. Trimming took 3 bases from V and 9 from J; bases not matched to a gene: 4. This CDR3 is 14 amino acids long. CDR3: CASSPGQGSSPLHF. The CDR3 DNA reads TGTGCCAGCTCACCCGGACAGGGCTCTTCACCCCTCCACTTT.

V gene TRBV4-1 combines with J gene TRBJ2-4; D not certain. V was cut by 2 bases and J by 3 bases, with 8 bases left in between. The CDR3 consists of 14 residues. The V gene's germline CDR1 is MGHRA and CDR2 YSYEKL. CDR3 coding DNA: TGCGCCAGCAGCCAAAGGTGGGGCAAAAACATTCAGTACTTC. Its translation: CASSQRWGKNIQYF.

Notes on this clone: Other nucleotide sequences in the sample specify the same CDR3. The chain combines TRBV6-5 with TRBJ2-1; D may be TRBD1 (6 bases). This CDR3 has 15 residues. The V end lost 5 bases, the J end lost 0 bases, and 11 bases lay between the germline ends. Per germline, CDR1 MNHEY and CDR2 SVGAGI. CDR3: CASSPTGSSYNEQFF. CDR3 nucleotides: TGTGCCAGCAGTCCTACAGGGAGCTCCTACAATGAGCAGTTCTTC.

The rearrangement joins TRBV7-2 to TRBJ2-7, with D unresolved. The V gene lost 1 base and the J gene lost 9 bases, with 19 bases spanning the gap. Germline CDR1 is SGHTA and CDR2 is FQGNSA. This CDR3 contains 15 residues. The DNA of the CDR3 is TGTGCCAGCAGCTTAGGAGGCAGTATCAGGTTTTCGCAGTACTTC. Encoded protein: CASSLGGSIRFSQYF. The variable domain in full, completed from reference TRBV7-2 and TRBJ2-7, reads GAGVSQSPSNKVTEKGKDVELRCDPISGHTALYWYRQSLGQGLEFLIYFQGNSAPDKSGLPSDRFSAERTGGSVSTLTIQRTQQEDSAVYLCASSLGGSIRFSQYFGPGTRLTVT.

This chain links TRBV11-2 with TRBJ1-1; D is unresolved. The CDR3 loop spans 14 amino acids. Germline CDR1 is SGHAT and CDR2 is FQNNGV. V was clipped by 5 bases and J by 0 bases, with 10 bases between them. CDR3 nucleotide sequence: TGTGCCAGCAGCCGCGACCTGGTGAACACTGAAGCTTTCTTT. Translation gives CASSRDLVNTEAFF.

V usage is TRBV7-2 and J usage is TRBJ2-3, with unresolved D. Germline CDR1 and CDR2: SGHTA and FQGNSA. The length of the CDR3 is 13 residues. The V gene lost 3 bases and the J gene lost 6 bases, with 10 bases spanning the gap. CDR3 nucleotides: TGTGCCAGCAGCTTTGGGCCCAGTGATACGCAGTATTTT. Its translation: CASSFGPSDTQYF.

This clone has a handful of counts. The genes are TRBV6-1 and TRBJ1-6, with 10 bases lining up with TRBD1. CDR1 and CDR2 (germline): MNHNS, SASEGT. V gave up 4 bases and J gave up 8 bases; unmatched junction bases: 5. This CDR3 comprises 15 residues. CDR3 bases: TGTGCCAGCAGTGCCCCGGGACAGGGGTATTCACCCCTCCACTTT. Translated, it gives CASSAPGQGYSPLHF.

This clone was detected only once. CDR3 DNA: TGTGCCAGCAGCTTACCCCCCGGGGAATACAATGAGCAGTTCTTC. Its translation: CASSLPPGEYNEQFF. The chain is built from TRBV11-2 and TRBJ2-1; possible D gene TRBD2, 5 bases. Trimming shortened V by 2 bases and J by 4 bases, and 12 bases separated the two germline ends. CDR1 and CDR2 from the germline V gene are SGHAT and FQNNGV. The CDR3 totals 15 residues.

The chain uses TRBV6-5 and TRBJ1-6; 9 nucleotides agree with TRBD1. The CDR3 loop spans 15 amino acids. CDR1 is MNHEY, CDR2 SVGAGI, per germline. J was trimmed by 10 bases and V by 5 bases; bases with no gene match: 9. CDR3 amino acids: CASSGAGQGKSPLHF. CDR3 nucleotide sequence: TGTGCCAGCAGTGGGGCCGGACAGGGGAAATCACCCCTCCACTTT.

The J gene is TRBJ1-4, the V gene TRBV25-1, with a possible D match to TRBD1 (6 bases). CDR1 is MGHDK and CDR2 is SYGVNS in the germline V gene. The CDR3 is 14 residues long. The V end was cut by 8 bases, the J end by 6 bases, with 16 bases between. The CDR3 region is CASAHEGGDEKLFF. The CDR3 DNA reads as TGTGCCAGCGCCCACGAGGGGGGGGATGAAAAACTGTTTTTT.

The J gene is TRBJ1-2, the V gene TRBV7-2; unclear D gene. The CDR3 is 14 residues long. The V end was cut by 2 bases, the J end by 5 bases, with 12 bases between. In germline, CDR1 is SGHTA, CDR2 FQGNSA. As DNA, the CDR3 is TGTGCCAGCAGCTTATACTTAGGGCCTTATGGCTACACCTTC. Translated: CASSLYLGPYGYTF.

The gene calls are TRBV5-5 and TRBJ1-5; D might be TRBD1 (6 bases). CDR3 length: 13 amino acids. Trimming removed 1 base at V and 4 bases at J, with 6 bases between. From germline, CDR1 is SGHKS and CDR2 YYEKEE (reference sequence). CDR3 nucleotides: TGTGCCAGCAGCTTGAGGGGGAATCAGCCCCAGCATTTT. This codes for CASSLRGNQPQHF.

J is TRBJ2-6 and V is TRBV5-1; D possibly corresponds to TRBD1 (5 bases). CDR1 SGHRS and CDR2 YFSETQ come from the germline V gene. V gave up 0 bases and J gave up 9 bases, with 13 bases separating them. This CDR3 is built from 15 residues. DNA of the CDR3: TGCGCCAGCAGCTTGGGCGGCAGGGAAGTCAACGTCCTGACTTTC. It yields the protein CASSLGGREVNVLTF.

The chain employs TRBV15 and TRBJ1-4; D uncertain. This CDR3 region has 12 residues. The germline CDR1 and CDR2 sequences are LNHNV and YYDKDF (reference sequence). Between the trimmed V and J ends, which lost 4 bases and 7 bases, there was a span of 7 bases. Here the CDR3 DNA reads TGTGCCACCAGCACGGTGGTTGAAAAACTGTTTTTT. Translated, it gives CATSTVVEKLFF.

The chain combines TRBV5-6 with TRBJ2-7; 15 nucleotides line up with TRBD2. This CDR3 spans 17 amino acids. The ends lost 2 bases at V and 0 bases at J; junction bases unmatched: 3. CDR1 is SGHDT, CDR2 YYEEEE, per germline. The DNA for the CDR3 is TGTGCCAGCAGCTTCGGGACTAGCGGGGGGAGCTCCTACGAGCAGTACTTC. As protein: CASSFGTSGGSSYEQYF.

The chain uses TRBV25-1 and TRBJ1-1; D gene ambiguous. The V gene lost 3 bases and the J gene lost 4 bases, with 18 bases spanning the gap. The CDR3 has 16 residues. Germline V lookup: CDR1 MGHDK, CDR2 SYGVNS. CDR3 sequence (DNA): TGTGCCAGCAGTGAGTCCTTGGGTTTGAGGTCCACTGAAGCTTTCTTT. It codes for CASSESLGLRSTEAFF.

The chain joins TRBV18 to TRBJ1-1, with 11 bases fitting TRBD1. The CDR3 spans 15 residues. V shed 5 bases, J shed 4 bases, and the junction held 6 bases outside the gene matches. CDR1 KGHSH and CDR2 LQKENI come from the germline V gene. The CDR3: CASSRTGGGGTEAFF. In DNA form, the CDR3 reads TGTGCCAGCTCAAGGACAGGGGGCGGAGGCACTGAAGCTTTCTTT.

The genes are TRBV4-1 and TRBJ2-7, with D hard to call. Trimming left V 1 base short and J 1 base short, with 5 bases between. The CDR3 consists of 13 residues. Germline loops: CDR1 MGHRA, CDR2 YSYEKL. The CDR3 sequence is CASSQVGSYEQYF. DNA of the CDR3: TGCGCCAGCAGCCAAGTCGGTTCCTACGAGCAGTACTTC.

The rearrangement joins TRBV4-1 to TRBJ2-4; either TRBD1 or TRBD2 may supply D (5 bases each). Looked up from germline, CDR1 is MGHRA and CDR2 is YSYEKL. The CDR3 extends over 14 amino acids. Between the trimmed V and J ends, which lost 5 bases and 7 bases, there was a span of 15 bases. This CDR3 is CASSTRDRGNIQYF. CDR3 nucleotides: TGCGCCAGCAGCACGAGGGACCGAGGTAACATTCAGTACTTC.

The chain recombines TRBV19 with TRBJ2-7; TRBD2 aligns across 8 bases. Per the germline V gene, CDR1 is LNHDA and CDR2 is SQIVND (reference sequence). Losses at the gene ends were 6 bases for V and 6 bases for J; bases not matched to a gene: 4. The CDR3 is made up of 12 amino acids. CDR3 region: CASSNRGGEQYF. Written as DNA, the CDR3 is TGTGCCAGTAGCAATCGGGGGGGCGAGCAGTACTTC.

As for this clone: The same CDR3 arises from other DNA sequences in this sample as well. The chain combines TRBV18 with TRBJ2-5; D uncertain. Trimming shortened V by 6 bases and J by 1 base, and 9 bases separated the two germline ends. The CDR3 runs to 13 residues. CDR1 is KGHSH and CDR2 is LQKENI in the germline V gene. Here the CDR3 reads CASSPPSQETQYF. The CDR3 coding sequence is TGTGCCAGCTCGCCCCCCAGCCAAGAGACCCAGTACTTC. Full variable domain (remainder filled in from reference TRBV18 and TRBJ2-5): NAGVMQNPRHLVRRRGQEARLRCSPMKGHSHVYWYRQLPEEGLKFMVYLQKENIIDESGMPKERFSAEFPKEGPSILRIQQVVRGDSAAYFCASSPPSQETQYFGPGTRLLVL.

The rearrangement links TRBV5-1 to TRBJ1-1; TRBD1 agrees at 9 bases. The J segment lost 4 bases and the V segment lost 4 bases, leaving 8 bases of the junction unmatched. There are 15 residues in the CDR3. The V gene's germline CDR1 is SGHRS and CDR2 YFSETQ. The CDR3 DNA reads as TGCGCCAGCAGCCTGGGACAGGGAAGGGCCACTGAAGCTTTCTTT. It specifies CASSLGQGRATEAFF.

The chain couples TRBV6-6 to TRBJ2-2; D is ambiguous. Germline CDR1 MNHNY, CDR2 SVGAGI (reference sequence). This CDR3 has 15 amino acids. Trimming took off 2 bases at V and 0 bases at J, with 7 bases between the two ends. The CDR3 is CASSYVRANTGELFF. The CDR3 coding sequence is TGTGCCAGCAGTTACGTCCGGGCGAACACCGGGGAGCTGTTTTTT.

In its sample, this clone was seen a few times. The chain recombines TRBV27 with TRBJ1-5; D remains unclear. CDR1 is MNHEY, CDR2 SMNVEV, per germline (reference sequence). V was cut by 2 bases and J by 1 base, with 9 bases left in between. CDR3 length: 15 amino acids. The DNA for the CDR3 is TGTGCCAGCAGTTTACCGGCCAGGAGCAATCAGCCCCAGCATTTT. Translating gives CASSLPARSNQPQHF.